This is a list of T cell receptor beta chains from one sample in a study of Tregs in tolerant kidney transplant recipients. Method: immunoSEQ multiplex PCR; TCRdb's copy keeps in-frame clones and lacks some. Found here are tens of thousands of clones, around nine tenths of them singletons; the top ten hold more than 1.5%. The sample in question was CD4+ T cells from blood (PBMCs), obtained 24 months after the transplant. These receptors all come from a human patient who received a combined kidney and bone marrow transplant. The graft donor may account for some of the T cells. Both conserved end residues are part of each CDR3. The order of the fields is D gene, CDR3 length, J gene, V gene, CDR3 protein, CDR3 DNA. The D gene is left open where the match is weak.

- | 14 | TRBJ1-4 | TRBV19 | CASSLQATNEKLFF | TGTGCCAGTAGCCTACAGGCAACTAATGAAAAACTGTTTTTT
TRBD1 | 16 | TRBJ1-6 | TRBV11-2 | CASSLDTGGYNSPLHF | TGTGCCAGCAGCTTAGATACAGGGGGGTATAATTCCCCCCTCCACTTT
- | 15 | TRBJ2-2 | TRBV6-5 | CASSYEWWATGELFF | TGTGCCAGCAGTTATGAGTGGTGGGCCACCGGGGAGCTGTTTTTT
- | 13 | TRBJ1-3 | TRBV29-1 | CSARENSGNTIYF | TGCAGCGCCAGGGAAAACTCTGGAAACACCATATATTTT
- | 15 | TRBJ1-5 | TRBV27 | CASSATGTRNQPQHF | TGTGCCAGCAGTGCAACAGGGACCCGCAATCAGCCCCAGCATTTT
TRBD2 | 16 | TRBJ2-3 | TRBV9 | CASSVEGRDSTDTQYF | TGTGCCAGCAGCGTAGAGGGGAGGGACAGCACAGATACGCAGTATTTT
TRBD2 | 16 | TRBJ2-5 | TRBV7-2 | CASSFTGGWVQETQYF | TGTGCCAGCAGCTTTACGGGAGGCTGGGTACAGGAGACCCAGTACTTC
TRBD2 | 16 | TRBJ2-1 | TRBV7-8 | CASSLGRLAGDAEQFF | TGTGCCAGCAGCTTGGGCCGACTAGCGGGAGATGCTGAGCAGTTCTTC
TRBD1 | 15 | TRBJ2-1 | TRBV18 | CASSPRDSGYNEQFF | TGTGCCAGCTCACCTCGGGACAGCGGATACAATGAGCAGTTCTTC
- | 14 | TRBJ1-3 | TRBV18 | CASSPQQGGNTIYF | TGTGCCAGCTCACCACAACAGGGTGGAAACACCATATATTTT
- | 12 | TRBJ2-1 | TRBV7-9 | CASSLDTTRWFF | TGTGCCAGCAGCTTAGATACTACTCGTTGGTTCTTC
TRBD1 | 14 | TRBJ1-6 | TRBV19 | CASSSGQYNSPLHF | TGTGCCAGTAGTTCGGGACAGTATAATTCACCCCTCCACTTT
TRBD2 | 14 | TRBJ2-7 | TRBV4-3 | CASSQGGSVNEQYF | TGCGCCAGCAGCCAAGGCGGGAGCGTAAACGAGCAGTACTTC
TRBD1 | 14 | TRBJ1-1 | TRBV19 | CASSEGQGRTEAFF | TGTGCCAGTAGTGAAGGACAGGGTCGCACTGAAGCTTTCTTT
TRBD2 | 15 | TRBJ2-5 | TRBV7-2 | CASIDLSPTSDTQYF | TGTGCCAGCATCGATTTAAGCCCGACTAGCGATACCCAGTACTTC